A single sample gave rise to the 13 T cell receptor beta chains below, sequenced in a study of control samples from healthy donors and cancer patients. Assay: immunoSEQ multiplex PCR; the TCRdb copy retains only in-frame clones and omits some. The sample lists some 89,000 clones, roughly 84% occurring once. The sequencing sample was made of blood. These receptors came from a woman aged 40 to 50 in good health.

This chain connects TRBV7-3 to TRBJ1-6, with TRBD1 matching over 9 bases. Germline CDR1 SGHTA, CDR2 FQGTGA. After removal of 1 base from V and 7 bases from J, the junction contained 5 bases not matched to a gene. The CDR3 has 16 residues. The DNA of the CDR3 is TGTGCCAGCAGCTTAAATAGCGGACAGGGGAATTCACCCCTCCACTTT. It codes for CASSLNSGQGNSPLHF.

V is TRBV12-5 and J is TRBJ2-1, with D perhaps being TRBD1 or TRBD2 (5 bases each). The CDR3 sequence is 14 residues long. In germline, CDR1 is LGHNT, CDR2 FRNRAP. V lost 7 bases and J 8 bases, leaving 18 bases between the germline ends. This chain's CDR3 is CASVLRDAAHEQFF. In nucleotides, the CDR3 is TGTGCTAGTGTTCTACGGGACGCCGCTCATGAGCAGTTCTTC.

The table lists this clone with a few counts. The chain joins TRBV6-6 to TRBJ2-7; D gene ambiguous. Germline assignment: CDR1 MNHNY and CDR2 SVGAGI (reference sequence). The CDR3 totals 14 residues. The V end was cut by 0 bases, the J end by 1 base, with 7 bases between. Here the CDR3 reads CASSYSRSSYEQYF. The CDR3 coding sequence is TGTGCCAGCAGTTACTCGAGGAGTTCCTACGAGCAGTACTTC.

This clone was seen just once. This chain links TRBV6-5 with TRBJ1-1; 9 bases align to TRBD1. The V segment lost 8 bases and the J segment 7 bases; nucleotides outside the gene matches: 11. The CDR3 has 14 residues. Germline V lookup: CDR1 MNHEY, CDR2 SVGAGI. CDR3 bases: TGTGCCAGCGATAGATACAGGGGGCAGGATGAAGCTTTCTTT. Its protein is CASDRYRGQDEAFF.

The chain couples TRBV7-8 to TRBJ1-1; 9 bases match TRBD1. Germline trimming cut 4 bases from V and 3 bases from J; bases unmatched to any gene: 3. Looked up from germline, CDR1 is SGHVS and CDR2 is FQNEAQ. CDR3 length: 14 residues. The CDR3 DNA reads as TGTGCCAGCAGCTCCCGGGACAGGGACACTGAAGCTTTCTTT. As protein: CASSSRDRDTEAFF.

For the CDR3, the DNA is TGTGCCAGCAGCTCCATAGGGAATGGAGAAAAACTGTTTTTT. It specifies CASSSIGNGEKLFF. The chain joins TRBV14 to TRBJ1-4; no clear D. Trimming removed 5 bases at V and 8 bases at J, with 15 bases between. This CDR3 has 14 residues. Germline values: CDR1 SGHDN, CDR2 FVKESK.

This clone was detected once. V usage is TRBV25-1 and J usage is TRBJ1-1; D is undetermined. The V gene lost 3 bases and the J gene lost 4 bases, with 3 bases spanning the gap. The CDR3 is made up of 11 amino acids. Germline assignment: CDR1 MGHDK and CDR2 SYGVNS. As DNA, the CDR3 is TGTGCCAGCAGTGACACCACTGAAGCTTTCTTT. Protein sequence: CASSDTTEAFF.

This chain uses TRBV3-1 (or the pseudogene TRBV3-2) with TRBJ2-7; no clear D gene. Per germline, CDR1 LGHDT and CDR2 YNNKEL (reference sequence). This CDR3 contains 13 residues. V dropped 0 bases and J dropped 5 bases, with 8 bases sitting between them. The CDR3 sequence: CASSQDNSNEQYF. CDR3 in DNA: TGTGCCAGCAGCCAAGATAACAGTAACGAGCAGTACTTC.

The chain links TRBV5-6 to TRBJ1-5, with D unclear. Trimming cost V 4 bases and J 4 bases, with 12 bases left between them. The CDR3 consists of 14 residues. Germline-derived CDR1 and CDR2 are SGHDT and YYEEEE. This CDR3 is CASSRRGTNQPQHF. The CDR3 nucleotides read TGTGCCAGCAGCCGTCGGGGAACTAATCAGCCCCAGCATTTT.

CDR3 in amino acids: CASSASNTGELFF. In nucleotides, the CDR3 is TGTGCCAGCAGTGCCTCTAACACCGGGGAGCTGTTTTTT. The genes are TRBV2 and TRBJ2-2; no firm D call. The CDR3 has 13 amino acids. CDR1 and CDR2 from the germline V gene are SNHLY and FYNNEI. V lost 4 bases and J 2 bases, leaving 5 bases between the germline ends.

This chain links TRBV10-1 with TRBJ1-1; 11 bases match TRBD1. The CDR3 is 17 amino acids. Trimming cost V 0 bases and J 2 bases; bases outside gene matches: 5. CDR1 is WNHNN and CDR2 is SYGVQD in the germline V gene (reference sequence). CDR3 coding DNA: TGCGCCAGCAGTGAGTCCGTGGGACAGGGGGTTAACACTGAAGCTTTCTTT. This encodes CASSESVGQGVNTEAFF.

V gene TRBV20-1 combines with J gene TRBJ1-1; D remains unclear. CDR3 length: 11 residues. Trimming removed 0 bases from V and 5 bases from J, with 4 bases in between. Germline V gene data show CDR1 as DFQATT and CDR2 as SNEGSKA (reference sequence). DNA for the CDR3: TGCAGTGCTAGAGATCGGACTGAAGCTTTCTTT. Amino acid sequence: CSARDRTEAFF.

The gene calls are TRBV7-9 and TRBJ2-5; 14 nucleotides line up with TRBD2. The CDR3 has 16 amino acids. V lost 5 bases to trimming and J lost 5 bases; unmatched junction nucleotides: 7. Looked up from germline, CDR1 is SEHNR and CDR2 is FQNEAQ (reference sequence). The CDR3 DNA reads TGTGCCAGCAGCGAAGGGACTAGCGGGGGACAGGAGACCCAGTACTTC. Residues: CASSEGTSGGQETQYF.